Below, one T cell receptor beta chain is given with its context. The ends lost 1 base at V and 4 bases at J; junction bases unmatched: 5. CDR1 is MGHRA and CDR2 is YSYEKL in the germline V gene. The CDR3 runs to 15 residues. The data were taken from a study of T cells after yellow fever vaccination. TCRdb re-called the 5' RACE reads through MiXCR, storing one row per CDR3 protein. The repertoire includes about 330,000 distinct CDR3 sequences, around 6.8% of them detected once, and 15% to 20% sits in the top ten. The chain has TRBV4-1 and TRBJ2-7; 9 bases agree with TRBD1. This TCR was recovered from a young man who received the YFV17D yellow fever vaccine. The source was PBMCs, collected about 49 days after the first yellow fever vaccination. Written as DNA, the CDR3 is TGCGCCAGCAGCCAAGTGGGGGACAGGGAGTACGAGCAGTACTTC. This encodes CASSQVGDREYEQYF.